The 5 T cell receptor beta chains below come from one sample, sequenced in a study of T cells after yellow fever vaccination. TCRdb re-called the 5' RACE reads through MiXCR, storing one row per CDR3 protein. The profile shows 250,000 to 300,000 distinct CDR3 sequences, roughly 9% of them singletons. Sequenced material: CD4+ T cells sorted from PBMCs, taken 5 days after the yellow fever booster vaccination. These TCRs come from a young man who received the YFV17D yellow fever vaccine.

This chain links TRBV5-4 with TRBJ2-6; D uncertain. Germline CDR1 reads SGHNT; CDR2 reads YYREEE (reference sequence). The CDR3 runs 15 residues. Trimming took 2 bases from V and 1 from J, leaving 7 bases between them. The CDR3 DNA is TGTGCCAGCAGCTTTATGGGGTCTGGGGCCAACGTCCTGACTTTC. It specifies CASSFMGSGANVLTF.

This clonotype turned up a few times. This rearrangement joins TRBV12-3 or TRBV12-4 to TRBJ1-1, with D uncertain. Trimming left V 6 bases short and J 4 bases short, with 9 bases between. The CDR3 sequence is 12 residues long. The CDR3 DNA is TGTGCCAGCAGCTGGACGTCCACTGAAGCTTTCTTT. Translated, it gives CASSWTSTEAFF.

This clonotype appeared a few times. The J gene is TRBJ1-1, the V gene TRBV5-1; 10 positions agree with TRBD1. The V and J ends lost 4 bases and 5 bases, in that order; junction bases with no gene match: 2. Germline CDR1 SGHRS, CDR2 YFSETQ. CDR3 length: 13 residues. The CDR3 loop is CASSTDRGTEAFF. CDR3 in DNA: TGCGCCAGCAGCACGGACAGGGGGACTGAAGCTTTCTTT.

The rearrangement uses TRBV5-1 and TRBJ2-3, with TRBD2 matching 9 bases. With 5 bases clipped from V and 4 bases from J, the junction kept 5 bases outside the gene matches. Germline V gene lookup returns CDR1 SGHRS and CDR2 YFSETQ. The CDR3 length is 14 residues. The CDR3 DNA sequence: TGCGCCAGCAGAAATAGCGGGGGTCCAGATACGCAGTATTTT. It specifies CASRNSGGPDTQYF.

The table lists this clonotype with a few counts. This chain uses TRBV18 with TRBJ1-2, with 8 bases identical to TRBD1. The CDR3 length is 11 residues. The germline gives CDR1 KGHSH, CDR2 LQKENI. The CDR3 DNA reads TGTGCGTCCTCAGGGGGCTGGGGCTACACCTTC. The encoded protein is CASSGGWGYTF. Filled out from reference TRBV18 and TRBJ1-2, the complete variable domain reads NAGVMQNPRHLVRRRGQEARLRCSPMKGHSHVYWYRQLPEEGLKFMVYLQKENIIDESGMPKERFSAEFPKEGPSILRIQQVVRGDSAAYFCASSGGWGYTFGSGTRLTVV.